These 15 T cell receptor beta chains share one sample of origin, sequenced in a study of Ad26.COV2.S vaccination and SARS-CoV-2 variants. Using immunoSEQ multiplex PCR, the repertoire was profiled, and TCRdb retains in-frame clones only, with some absent. This repertoire shows about half a million clones, roughly nine tenths found once; its top ten account for 1.5% to 2%. Documented treatment: roughly 18 received Ad26.COV2.S at low or high dose, single or two shots; about five received placebo; per-sample allocation not given. Sampling took place 63 days after the first vaccine or placebo injection. The sequenced sample was peripheral blood, obtained in a trial of Ad26.COV2.S vaccine versus placebo. The receptor source for this set is a person aged 18-60 years who received the Ad26.COV2.S COVID-19 vaccine or a placebo.

This chain connects TRBV29-1 to TRBJ2-1; D remains ambiguous. V was trimmed by 4 bases and J by 6 bases, leaving 10 bases between them. Germline V lookup: CDR1 SQVTM, CDR2 ANQGSEA. The CDR3 totals 12 residues. CDR3: CSVAGVSNEQFF. CDR3 DNA sequence: TGCAGCGTTGCTGGGGTTTCCAATGAGCAGTTCTTC.

The J gene is TRBJ1-1, the V gene TRBV5-6, with 7 bases lining up with TRBD1. The CDR3 sequence is 16 residues long. The trim removed 0 bases at V and 3 bases at J, leaving 8 bases unmatched. CDR1 and CDR2 (germline): SGHDT, YYEEEE. DNA for the CDR3: TGTGCCAGCAGCTTGGACAGGGGCAATCTGGACACTGAAGCTTTCTTT. As protein: CASSLDRGNLDTEAFF.

This clone was detected once. This chain's CDR3 is CASSGREGSYNEQFF. The CDR3 DNA is TGTGCCAGCAGCGGCAGGGAGGGTTCCTACAATGAGCAGTTCTTC. This rearrangement joins TRBV2 to TRBJ2-1, with 7 bases fitting TRBD2. Germline-derived CDR1 and CDR2 are SNHLY and FYNNEI. The V segment lost 6 bases and the J segment 1 base; nucleotides outside the gene matches: 6. The CDR3 is 15 residues long. The full variable domain, its missing parts supplied by reference TRBV2 and TRBJ2-1, is EPEVTQTPSHQVTQMGQEVILRCVPISNHLYFYWYRQILGQKVEFLVSFYNNEISEKSEIFDDQFSVERPDGSNFTLKIRSTKLEDSAMYFCASSGREGSYNEQFFGPGTRLTVL.

The J gene is TRBJ2-3, the V gene TRBV4-3; D not resolved. Trimming shortened V by 2 bases and J by 2 bases, and 14 bases separated the two germline ends. CDR1 is LGHNA and CDR2 is YSLEER in the germline V gene. This CDR3 has 16 amino acids. For the CDR3, the DNA is TGCGCCAGCAGCCAATGGTTTCAGTCCGCCACAGATACGCAGTATTTT. Translated: CASSQWFQSATDTQYF.

The CDR3 DNA follows: TGCGCCAGCAGCCAAGTGGTCAGGAACACTGAAGCTTTCTTT. Protein: CASSQVVRNTEAFF. J is TRBJ1-1 and V is TRBV4-1; D gene uncertain. Germline V CDR1 and CDR2: MGHRA, YSYEKL. CDR3 length: 14 residues. Trimming cost V 1 base and J 1 base, with 7 bases left between them.

V is TRBV5-1 and J is TRBJ2-3; TRBD1 aligns across 7 bases. The CDR3 length is 14 residues. CDR1 is SGHRS and CDR2 is YFSETQ in the germline V gene. J gave up 3 bases and V 1 base, and 2 bases lay outside the gene matches. CDR3 bases: TGCGCCAGCAGCTTGTCGGGACAGACAGATACGCAGTATTTT. Translated, it gives CASSLSGQTDTQYF. Together with reference TRBV5-1 and TRBJ2-3, the CDR3 gives the full variable domain: KAGVTQTPRYLIKTRGQQVTLSCSPISGHRSVSWYQQTPGQGLQFLFEYFSETQRNKGNFPGRFSGRQFSNSRSEMNVSTLELGDSALYLCASSLSGQTDTQYFGPGTRLTVL.

This chain links TRBV10-3 with TRBJ2-7, with TRBD1 as a possible D gene (5 bases). The V and J ends lost 0 bases and 7 bases respectively, with 16 bases between them. From germline, CDR1 is ENHRY and CDR2 SYGVKD. The CDR3 totals 15 residues. For the CDR3, the DNA is TGTGCCATCAGTGAGTCTTTAACCCTACGGACAGAGCAGTACTTC. This gives the protein CAISESLTLRTEQYF.

This sequence joins TRBV27 and TRBJ1-2; D is perhaps TRBD1 (6 bases). Germline CDR1 reads MNHEY; CDR2 reads SMNVEV (reference sequence). CDR3 length: 14 amino acids. Trimming took off 5 bases at V and 7 bases at J, with 17 bases between the two ends. CDR3 DNA: TGTGCCAGCAGTCCCGACGGCAGGGGAGGTGGCTACACCTTC. Translating gives CASSPDGRGGGYTF.

The J gene is TRBJ1-4, the V gene TRBV29-1, with no clear D. The length of the CDR3 is 12 residues. The V gene's germline CDR1 is SQVTM and CDR2 ANQGSEA. V lost 4 bases and J 2 bases, leaving 5 bases between the germline ends. The CDR3, as DNA: TGCAGCGTTGCCGGGACTAATGAAAAACTGTTTTTT. Translated, it gives CSVAGTNEKLFF.

The chain is built from TRBV9 and TRBJ2-1, with 10 bases that match TRBD1. CDR1 is SGDLS, CDR2 YYNGEE, per germline. The CDR3 spans 16 residues. V was pared by 4 bases and J by 6 bases, with 10 bases of the junction left unmatched. The DNA for the CDR3 is TGTGCCAGCAGCAATGGTGGGACAGGGGATAGCAATGAGCAGTTCTTC. Translation gives CASSNGGTGDSNEQFF.

This chain connects TRBV4-3 to TRBJ2-3; 12 bases agree with TRBD2. This CDR3 has 17 residues. Trimming at V came to 4 bases and at J to 3 bases, leaving 8 bases not matched to a gene. The germline V gene has CDR1 LGHNA and CDR2 YSLEER. CDR3 region: CASSRSGLAGSTDTQYF. The CDR3 region has the DNA TGCGCCAGCAGCCGATCCGGACTAGCGGGGTCAACAGATACGCAGTATTTT.

The rearrangement uses TRBV27 and TRBJ2-1, with unresolved D. The CDR3 covers 13 residues. Trimming left V 6 bases short and J 2 bases short, with 8 bases between. The V gene's germline CDR1 is MNHEY and CDR2 SMNVEV (reference sequence). In DNA, the CDR3 is TGTGCCAGCAGCCCGGCTACCTACAATGAGCAGTTCTTC. Protein: CASSPATYNEQFF.

The chain recombines TRBV7-3 with TRBJ1-2; D is possibly TRBD1 (5 bases). Germline assignment: CDR1 SGHTA and CDR2 FQGTGA. There are 16 residues in the CDR3. Trimming took off 1 base at V and 5 bases at J, with 17 bases between the two ends. The DNA of the CDR3 is TGTGCCAGCAGCTTAAGTCCGACAGTTGGGCGGTATGGCTACACCTTC. It specifies CASSLSPTVGRYGYTF.

This chain uses TRBV2 with TRBJ2-1, with no clear D. Trimming removed 1 base at V and 8 bases at J, with 9 bases between. Germline CDR1 SNHLY, CDR2 FYNNEI. The CDR3 runs to 13 residues. The CDR3 is CASSEGWRHEQFF. The CDR3 nucleotides are TGTGCCAGCAGTGAAGGATGGAGACATGAGCAGTTCTTC.

Notes on this clone: Other nucleotide sequences from this sample produce the same CDR3. The V and J genes are TRBV19 and TRBJ1-5; D is undetermined. Per the germline V gene, CDR1 is LNHDA and CDR2 is SQIVND (reference sequence). CDR3 length: 12 amino acids. Trimming cost V 2 bases and J 3 bases, with 2 bases left between them. In nucleotides, the CDR3 is TGTGCCAGTAGTATACTCAATCAGCCCCAGCATTTT. Translating gives CASSILNQPQHF. The full variable domain, with the rest looked up from reference TRBV19 and TRBJ1-5, is DGGITQSPKYLFRKEGQNVTLSCEQNLNHDAMYWYRQDPGQGLRLIYYSQIVNDFQKGDIAEGYSVSREKKESFPLTVTSAQKNPTAFYLCASSILNQPQHFGDGTRLSIL.